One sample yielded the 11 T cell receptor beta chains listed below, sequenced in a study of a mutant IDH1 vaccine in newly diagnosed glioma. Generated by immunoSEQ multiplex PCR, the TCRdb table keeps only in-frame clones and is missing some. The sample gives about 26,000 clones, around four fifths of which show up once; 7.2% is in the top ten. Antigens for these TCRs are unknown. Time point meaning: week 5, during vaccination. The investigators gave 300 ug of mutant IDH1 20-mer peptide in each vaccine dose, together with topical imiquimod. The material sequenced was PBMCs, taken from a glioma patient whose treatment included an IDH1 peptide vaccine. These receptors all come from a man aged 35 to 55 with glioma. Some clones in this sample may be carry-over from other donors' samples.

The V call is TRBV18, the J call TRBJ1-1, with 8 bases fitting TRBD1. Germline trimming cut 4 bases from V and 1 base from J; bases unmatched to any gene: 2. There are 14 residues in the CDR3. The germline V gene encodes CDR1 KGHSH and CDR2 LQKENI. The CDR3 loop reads CASSLGQANTEAFF. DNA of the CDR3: TGTGCCAGCTCACTGGGACAGGCGAACACTGAAGCTTTCTTT.

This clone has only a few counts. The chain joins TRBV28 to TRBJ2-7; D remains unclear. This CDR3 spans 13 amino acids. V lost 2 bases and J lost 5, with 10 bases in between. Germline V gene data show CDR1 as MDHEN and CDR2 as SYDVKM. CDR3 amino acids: CASSLLSWDEQYF. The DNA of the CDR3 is TGTGCCAGCAGTTTACTGAGTTGGGACGAGCAGTACTTC.

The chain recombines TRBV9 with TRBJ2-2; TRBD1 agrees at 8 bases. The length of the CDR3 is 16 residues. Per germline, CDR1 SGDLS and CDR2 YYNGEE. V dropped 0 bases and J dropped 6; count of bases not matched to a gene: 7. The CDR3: CASSVAPGGGSGELFF. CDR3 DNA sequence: TGTGCCAGCAGCGTAGCTCCAGGGGGCGGGTCCGGGGAGCTGTTTTTT.

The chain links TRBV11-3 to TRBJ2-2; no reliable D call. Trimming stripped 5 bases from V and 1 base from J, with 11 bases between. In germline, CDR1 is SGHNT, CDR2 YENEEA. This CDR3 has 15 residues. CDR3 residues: CASSPLGVNTGELFF. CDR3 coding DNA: TGTGCCAGCAGCCCCCTGGGTGTGAACACCGGGGAGCTGTTTTTT. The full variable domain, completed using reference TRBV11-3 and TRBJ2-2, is EAGVVQSPRYKIIEKKQPVAFWCNPISGHNTLYWYLQNLGQGPELLIRYENEEAVDDSQLPKDRFSAERLKGVDSTLKIQPAELGDSAVYLCASSPLGVNTGELFFGEGSRLTVL.

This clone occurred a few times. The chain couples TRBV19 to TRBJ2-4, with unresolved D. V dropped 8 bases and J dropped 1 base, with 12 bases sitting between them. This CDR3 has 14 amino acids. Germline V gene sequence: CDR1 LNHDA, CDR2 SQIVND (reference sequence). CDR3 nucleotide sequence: TGTGCCAGTGGGGTCCGGCGGGCCAAAAACATTCAGTACTTC. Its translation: CASGVRRAKNIQYF.

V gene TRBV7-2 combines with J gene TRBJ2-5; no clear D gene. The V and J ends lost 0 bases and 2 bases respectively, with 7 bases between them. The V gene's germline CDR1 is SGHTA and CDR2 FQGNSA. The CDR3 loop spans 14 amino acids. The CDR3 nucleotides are TGTGCCAGCAGCTTAGCGTTCGGGCAAGAGACCCAGTACTTC. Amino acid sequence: CASSLAFGQETQYF.

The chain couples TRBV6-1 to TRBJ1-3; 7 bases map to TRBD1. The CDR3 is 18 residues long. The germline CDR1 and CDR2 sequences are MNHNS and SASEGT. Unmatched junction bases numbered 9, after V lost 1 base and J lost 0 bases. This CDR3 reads CASSEDDRVWYSGNTIYF. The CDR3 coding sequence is TGTGCCAGCAGTGAAGATGACAGGGTTTGGTACTCTGGAAACACCATATATTTT.

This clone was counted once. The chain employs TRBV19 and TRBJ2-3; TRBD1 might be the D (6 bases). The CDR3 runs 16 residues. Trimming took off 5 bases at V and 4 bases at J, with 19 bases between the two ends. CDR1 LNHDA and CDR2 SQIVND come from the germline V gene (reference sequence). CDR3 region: CASSFNTGSFADTQYF. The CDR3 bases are TGTGCCAGTAGTTTCAATACAGGGAGTTTCGCAGATACGCAGTATTTT.

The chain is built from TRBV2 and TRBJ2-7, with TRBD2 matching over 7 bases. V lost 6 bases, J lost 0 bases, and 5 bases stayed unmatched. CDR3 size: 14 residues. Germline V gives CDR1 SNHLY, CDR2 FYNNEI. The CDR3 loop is CASRPGRISYEQYF. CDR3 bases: TGTGCCAGCAGGCCCGGGAGGATCTCCTACGAGCAGTACTTC.

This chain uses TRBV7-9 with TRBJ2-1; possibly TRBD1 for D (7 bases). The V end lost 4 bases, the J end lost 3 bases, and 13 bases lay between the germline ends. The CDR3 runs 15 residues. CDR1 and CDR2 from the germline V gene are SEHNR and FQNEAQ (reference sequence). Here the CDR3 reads CASSSQGRFYNEQFF. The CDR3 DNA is TGTGCCAGCAGCTCACAGGGGAGGTTCTACAATGAGCAGTTCTTC.

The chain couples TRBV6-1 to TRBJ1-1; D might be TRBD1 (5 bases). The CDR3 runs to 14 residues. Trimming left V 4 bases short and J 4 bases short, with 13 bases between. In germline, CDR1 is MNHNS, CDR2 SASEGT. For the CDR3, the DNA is TGTGCCAGCAGTGCGGCGGGGGGGGGCACTGAAGCTTTCTTT. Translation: CASSAAGGGTEAFF.